This TCR beta chain originates from a study of blood T cell repertoires in COVID-19. Background on the study: Whether acute or convalescent, the COVID-19 samples came from the United States, Italy and Spain.

The V gene lost 4 bases and the J gene lost 1 base, with 8 bases spanning the gap. This CDR3 spans 13 amino acids. Germline CDR1 is SGHRS and CDR2 is YFSETQ. Produced via immunoSEQ multiplex PCR; TCRdb's table is partial and in-frame only. The data hold around 230,000 clones, with roughly 77% observed a single time. This sequence joins TRBV5-1 and TRBJ1-2; D is unresolved. Sequenced sample: PBMCs or T cells enriched from blood (not recorded which). The TCR comes from a man aged 40-55 years who had recovered from COVID-19. The DNA of the CDR3 is TGCGCCAGCAGCCCTGGAGTTAACTATGGCTACACCTTC. It yields the protein CASSPGVNYGYTF.